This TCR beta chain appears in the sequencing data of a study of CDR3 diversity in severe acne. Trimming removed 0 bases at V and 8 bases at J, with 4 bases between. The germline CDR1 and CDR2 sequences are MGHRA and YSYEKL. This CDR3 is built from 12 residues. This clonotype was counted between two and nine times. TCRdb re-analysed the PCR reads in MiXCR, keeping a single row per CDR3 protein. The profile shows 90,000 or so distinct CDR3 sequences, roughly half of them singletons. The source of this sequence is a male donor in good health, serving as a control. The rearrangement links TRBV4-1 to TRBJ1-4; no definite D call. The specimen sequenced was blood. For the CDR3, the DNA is TGCGCCAGCAGCCAAGATACCGAAAAACTGTTTTTT. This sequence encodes CASSQDTEKLFF.